Each of the 27 T cell receptor beta chains below was sequenced from the same sample in a study of OX40 agonist ivuxolimab in advanced cancers. Clones were sequenced by immunoSEQ multiplex PCR, and TCRdb holds only the in-frame ones, with some missing. This sample has about 48,000 clones; approximately 78% occur once, and the top ten carry 7.3%. The sample was CD4+ or CD8+ T cells sorted from blood, taken in a trial of the OX40 agonist ivuxolimab. The receptor set was obtained from an adult with an advanced solid tumor such as melanoma, head and neck, liver or kidney cancer.

The chain links TRBV29-1 to TRBJ2-7; 7 bases are shared with TRBD2. Per the germline V gene, CDR1 is SQVTM and CDR2 is ANQGSEA. Trimming took 6 bases from V and 6 from J; bases not matched to a gene: 11. The CDR3 consists of 13 residues. DNA for the CDR3: TGCAGCGTCCGTCAGACTAGCCTCTCCGAGCAGTACTTC. Its translation is CSVRQTSLSEQYF.

The J gene is TRBJ2-2, the V gene TRBV4-3, with D unclear. CDR3 length: 16 residues. The germline V gene has CDR1 LGHNA and CDR2 YSLEER. The V end lost 1 base, the J end lost 5 bases, and 14 bases lay between the germline ends. This chain's CDR3 is CASSQAVAAVTGELFF. The DNA of the CDR3 is TGCGCCAGCAGCCAAGCTGTAGCAGCAGTTACCGGGGAGCTGTTTTTT.

This rearrangement joins TRBV28 to TRBJ2-5; 8 bases agree with TRBD2. The end of the DNA fits TRBJ2-7 better, so the J call may be wrong. The germline V gene has CDR1 MDHEN and CDR2 SYDVKM. This CDR3 is 14 amino acids long. CDR3 residues: CASSLRAGDDEQYF. The CDR3, as DNA: TGTGCCAGCAGTTTACGAGCGGGAGACGACGAGCAGTACTTC.

This clone appeared once. The junction does not match germline at one end; this may be a read error. V usage is TRBV2 and J usage is TRBJ2-1, with D unresolved. CDR1 and CDR2 (germline): SNHLY, FYNNEI. The CDR3 runs 13 residues. CDR3 protein: CASSRFSCNEQFF. CDR3 coding DNA: TGTGCCAGCAGTCGGTTCTCCTGCAATGAGCAGTTCTTC.

This chain links TRBV7-9 with TRBJ1-4; 10 bases line up with TRBD1. CDR1 and CDR2 from the germline V gene are SEHNR and FQNEAQ (reference sequence). This CDR3 comprises 16 residues. J lost 8 bases, V lost 5 bases, and 11 bases had no gene match. The CDR3 region has the DNA TGTGCCAGCAGCGCCCAGACAGGGGGCTTCGGGGAAAAACTGTTTTTT. Its translation: CASSAQTGGFGEKLFF.

This clone was detected once. The V call is TRBV30, the J call TRBJ2-3; D remains unclear. CDR1 GTSNPN and CDR2 SVGIG come from the germline V gene (reference sequence). Trimming left V 1 base short and J 1 base short, with 6 bases between. This CDR3 contains 13 residues. DNA of the CDR3: TGTGCCTGGAGTGCCAAGGGCACAGATACGCAGTATTTT. It codes for CAWSAKGTDTQYF.

The J gene is TRBJ1-1, the V gene TRBV19, with D uncertain. The ends were cut back, 5 bases at V and 2 bases at J, with 15 bases in the middle. Germline assignment: CDR1 LNHDA and CDR2 SQIVND (reference sequence). The CDR3 is 15 amino acids. The CDR3 reads CASSHLGIKNTEAFF. DNA of the CDR3: TGTGCCAGTAGTCATTTGGGGATTAAAAACACTGAAGCTTTCTTT.

V and J are TRBV6-5 and TRBJ2-5, with D perhaps matching TRBD2 (6 bases). The germline V gene encodes CDR1 MNHEY and CDR2 SVGAGI. The CDR3 spans 14 residues. V shed 5 bases and J shed 5 bases, with 15 bases lying between them. CDR3 region: CASSTPGVRETQYF. CDR3 bases: TGTGCCAGCAGTACCCCGGGAGTTCGGGAGACCCAGTACTTC.

This clone came up a few times. The chain carries TRBV5-6 and TRBJ1-2; D unclear. The CDR3 loop spans 13 amino acids. V lost 0 bases and J 6 bases, leaving 9 bases between the germline ends. Per the germline V gene, CDR1 is SGHDT and CDR2 is YYEEEE. CDR3 protein: CASSLVVGDGYTF. The CDR3 region has the DNA TGTGCCAGCAGCTTGGTGGTGGGAGATGGCTACACCTTC.

The chain links TRBV5-5 to TRBJ2-2, with TRBD2 matching over 9 bases. Looked up from germline, CDR1 is SGHKS and CDR2 is YYEKEE (reference sequence). The CDR3 has 15 amino acids. V was clipped by 0 bases and J by 6 bases; unmatched bases: 3. In DNA, the CDR3 is TGTGCCAGCAGCTTGGCCGGGACTAGCCCCGGGGAGCTGTTTTTT. This sequence encodes CASSLAGTSPGELFF.

The chain employs TRBV5-1 and TRBJ1-5; a possible D gene is TRBD1 (5 bases). This CDR3 has 17 amino acids. In germline, CDR1 is SGHRS, CDR2 YFSETQ. Trimming took 4 bases from V and 0 from J, leaving 17 bases between them. CDR3 loop: CASSVSSTEDSNQPQHF. CDR3 bases: TGCGCCAGCAGCGTATCCTCGACAGAGGATAGCAATCAGCCCCAGCATTTT.

In this sample, this clone turned up once. The chain combines TRBV4-2 with TRBJ2-1; D might be TRBD1 (6 bases). Trimming took off 0 bases at V and 3 bases at J, with 15 bases between the two ends. The CDR3 totals 17 residues. The germline CDR1 and CDR2 sequences are LGHNA and YNFKEQ. Here the CDR3 DNA reads TGTGCCAGCAGCCAAGATTTAGGGGGTCTATTCTACAATGAGCAGTTCTTC. Its protein product is CASSQDLGGLFYNEQFF.

The chain uses TRBV7-9 and TRBJ2-1; perhaps D is TRBD1 or TRBD2 (5 bases each). The CDR3 runs to 17 residues. Between the trimmed V and J ends, which lost 5 bases and 0 bases, there was a span of 17 bases. Germline lookup yields CDR1 SEHNR and CDR2 FQNEAQ (reference sequence). CDR3 nucleotide sequence: TGTGCCAGCAGCCAACATGGGGACCCCAGCTCCTACAATGAGCAGTTCTTC. Its protein is CASSQHGDPSSYNEQFF.

This sequence joins TRBV11-3 and TRBJ2-5, with D unclear. The V end lost 4 bases, the J end lost 4 bases, and 4 bases lay between the germline ends. The CDR3 consists of 11 residues. Germline V CDR1 and CDR2: SGHNT, YENEEA. The chain's CDR3 is CASSSGETQYF. In DNA form, the CDR3 reads TGTGCCAGCAGCTCGGGAGAGACCCAGTACTTC.

This chain connects TRBV5-4 to TRBJ2-5, with 9 nucleotides matching TRBD2. From germline, CDR1 is SGHNT and CDR2 YYREEE (reference sequence). V lost 4 bases, J lost 1 base, and 2 bases stayed unmatched. This CDR3 contains 14 residues. DNA of the CDR3: TGTGCCAGCAGCAAGACTAGCGGCCAAGAGACCCAGTACTTC. It specifies CASSKTSGQETQYF.

The chain uses TRBV4-2 and TRBJ2-5; D is undetermined. With 4 bases removed from V and 2 bases from J, the gap between germline ends came to 8 bases. The CDR3 length is 13 residues. Germline CDR1 LGHNA, CDR2 YNFKEQ. The CDR3 spells CASSLTEQETQYF. CDR3 coding DNA: TGTGCCAGCAGCCTGACCGAGCAAGAGACCCAGTACTTC.

J is TRBJ2-5 and V is TRBV10-3; possibly TRBD1 or TRBD2 for D (5 bases each). This CDR3 contains 15 residues. The V gene's germline CDR1 is ENHRY and CDR2 SYGVKD. The ends were cut back, 4 bases at V and 5 bases at J, with 17 bases in the middle. This CDR3 is CAISVSTGAGETQYF. DNA of the CDR3: TGTGCCATCAGTGTGTCAACTGGGGCGGGTGAGACCCAGTACTTC.

This chain connects TRBV11-2 to TRBJ2-5; D is unclear. This CDR3 is 13 amino acids long. Germline CDR1 and CDR2: SGHAT and FQNNGV. Trimming left V 1 base short and J 5 bases short, with 8 bases between. CDR3 residues: CASSLGFQETQYF. CDR3 sequence (DNA): TGTGCCAGCAGCTTAGGATTCCAGGAGACCCAGTACTTC.

This clone has only a few counts. CDR3 in DNA: TGTGCCAGCAGCCGACTAGCGGGAGACCCAGATACGCAGTATTTT. Its translation is CASSRLAGDPDTQYF. The chain joins TRBV5-4 to TRBJ2-3; 12 bases are shared with TRBD2. The germline gives CDR1 SGHNT, CDR2 YYREEE (reference sequence). The CDR3 is 15 residues long. J lost 4 bases, V lost 4 bases, and 4 bases had no gene match.

As for this clone: A junction end diverges from the germline sequence, so it may reflect a read error. The chain uses TRBV2 and TRBJ2-7; D possibly matches TRBD1 or TRBD2 (5 bases each). CDR1 is SNHLY and CDR2 is FYNNEI in the germline V gene. This CDR3 has 18 amino acids. The CDR3 region has the DNA TGTGCCAGCAGGGAAGACAGTCTTTGGGCACGGAGGTCCTACGAGCAGTACTTC. This sequence encodes CASREDSLWARRSYEQYF.

V and J are TRBV27 and TRBJ2-7, with D perhaps TRBD2 (6 bases). Germline loops: CDR1 MNHEY, CDR2 SMNVEV (reference sequence). This CDR3 region has 14 residues. The ends were cut back, 4 bases at V and 0 bases at J, with 10 bases in the middle. Here the CDR3 DNA reads TGTGCCAGCAGTTCTAGCGCCTACTCCTACGAGCAGTACTTC. Its translation: CASSSSAYSYEQYF.

The chain uses TRBV2 and TRBJ2-5; 12 bases line up with TRBD2. Looked up from germline, CDR1 is SNHLY and CDR2 is FYNNEI. This CDR3 spans 16 amino acids. The V segment lost 6 bases and the J segment 7 bases; nucleotides outside the gene matches: 12. CDR3 nucleotides: TGTGCCAGCAGAGATCGGGCTAGCGGGAGGGAAGGGACCCAGTACTTC. Residues: CASRDRASGREGTQYF. Filled out from reference TRBV2 and TRBJ2-5, the complete variable domain reads EPEVTQTPSHQVTQMGQEVILRCVPISNHLYFYWYRQILGQKVEFLVSFYNNEISEKSEIFDDQFSVERPDGSNFTLKIRSTKLEDSAMYFCASRDRASGREGTQYFGPGTRLLVL.

The V gene is TRBV9, the J gene TRBJ1-1; D is uncertain. The CDR3 is made up of 15 amino acids. Germline CDR1 and CDR2: SGDLS and YYNGEE. The V gene lost 0 bases and the J gene lost 4 bases, with 13 bases spanning the gap. CDR3 loop: CASSVDAGGGTEAFF. The CDR3 DNA sequence: TGTGCCAGCAGCGTAGATGCAGGTGGCGGCACTGAAGCTTTCTTT.

This clone was detected only a few times. The chain combines TRBV18 with TRBJ1-6, with D possibly matching TRBD1 (6 bases). The germline V and J ends were trimmed by 5 bases and 3 bases, with 11 bases remaining between them. The CDR3 runs to 15 residues. Germline V gives CDR1 KGHSH, CDR2 LQKENI. The CDR3 nucleotides are TGTGCCAGCTCAAACCAGACAGGCTATAATTCACCCCTCCACTTT. This encodes CASSNQTGYNSPLHF. Full variable domain (missing parts from reference TRBV18 and TRBJ1-6): NAGVMQNPRHLVRRRGQEARLRCSPMKGHSHVYWYRQLPEEGLKFMVYLQKENIIDESGMPKERFSAEFPKEGPSILRIQQVVRGDSAAYFCASSNQTGYNSPLHFGNGTRLTVT.

This chain links TRBV5-1 with TRBJ2-3; tentative D call: TRBD2 (5 bases). V was cut by 2 bases and J by 2 bases, with 12 bases left in between. Germline CDR1 reads SGHRS; CDR2 reads YFSETQ. The CDR3 has 15 residues. The CDR3 DNA follows: TGCGCCAGCAGCTTCAGCGGTTCCCACACAGATACGCAGTATTTT. It specifies CASSFSGSHTDTQYF.

The chain employs TRBV7-2 and TRBJ1-1; possibly TRBD1 for D (5 bases). Germline V gene sequence: CDR1 SGHTA, CDR2 FQGNSA. This CDR3 is built from 15 residues. Trimming left V 1 base short and J 1 base short, with 10 bases between. The CDR3 sequence: CASSLEGTGNTEAFF. The CDR3 nucleotides are TGTGCCAGCAGCTTAGAGGGAACAGGGAACACTGAAGCTTTCTTT.

This clone has just one count. The rearrangement uses TRBV28 and TRBJ1-2, with 8 bases lining up with TRBD1. This CDR3 has 14 residues. Germline V gene sequence: CDR1 MDHEN, CDR2 SYDVKM. After removal of 6 bases from V and 3 bases from J, the junction contained 6 bases not matched to a gene. CDR3 sequence reads: CASREGQVYYGYTF. The CDR3 DNA reads TGTGCCAGCAGGGAGGGACAGGTATACTATGGCTACACCTTC.